Presented here are 27 T cell receptor beta chains from one specimen sequenced in a study of blood T cell repertoires in COVID-19. Produced via immunoSEQ multiplex PCR; TCRdb's table is partial and in-frame only. Found here are some 490,000 clones, approximately 91% of them singletons; the top ten hold roughly 8.5%. Sequencing was performed on PBMCs or T cells enriched from blood (not recorded which). The receptors were sampled from a woman in her fifties or sixties who had recovered from COVID-19.

The chain carries TRBV6-4 and TRBJ1-6, with D possibly TRBD1 on 5 matching bases. Trimming removed 6 bases at V and 10 bases at J, with 13 bases between. The CDR3 is 13 amino acids. Germline V gene data show CDR1 as MRHNA and CDR2 as SNTAGT. The DNA of the CDR3 is TGTGCCAGCAGCAGTACAGGTTCGTCACCCCTCCACTTT. It translates to CASSSTGSSPLHF.

The J gene is TRBJ2-1, the V gene TRBV5-1; 10 bases agree with TRBD1. Trimming removed 4 bases from V and 8 bases from J; junction bases left unmatched: 6. Germline-derived CDR1 and CDR2 are SGHRS and YFSETQ. The CDR3 spans 14 residues. The CDR3 reads CASSARQGADEQFF. In nucleotides, the CDR3 is TGCGCCAGCAGCGCCCGACAGGGGGCCGATGAGCAGTTCTTC.

V usage is TRBV28 and J usage is TRBJ2-1, with TRBD2 matching over 16 bases. The V gene end was trimmed by 5 bases and the J gene end by 3 bases; junction bases not matched to a gene: 7. Germline V gives CDR1 MDHEN, CDR2 SYDVKM. The CDR3 has 18 amino acids. Here the CDR3 reads CASSPGTSGGDYYNEQFF. The CDR3 nucleotides read TGTGCCAGCAGTCCCGGGACTAGCGGGGGGGACTACTACAATGAGCAGTTCTTC.

CDR3 protein: CASSSYYRVEGANVLTF. The CDR3 DNA is TGCGCCAGCAGCTCTTACTACAGGGTGGAAGGGGCCAACGTCCTGACTTTC. The chain joins TRBV4-1 to TRBJ2-6; TRBD1 is a possible D gene (6 bases). CDR1 and CDR2 from the germline V gene are MGHRA and YSYEKL. The CDR3 consists of 17 residues. V was trimmed by 5 bases and J by 4 bases, leaving 18 bases between them.

The J gene is TRBJ1-1, the V gene TRBV5-1; D might be TRBD1 (6 bases). Trimming cost V 0 bases and J 5 bases, with 11 bases left between them. CDR1 is SGHRS and CDR2 is YFSETQ in the germline V gene. This CDR3 has 14 residues. CDR3 amino acids: CASSLGAGVTEAFF. As DNA, the CDR3 is TGCGCCAGCAGCTTGGGGGCAGGGGTGACTGAAGCTTTCTTT.

The chain employs TRBV3-1 (or the pseudogene TRBV3-2) and TRBJ1-1, with TRBD1 identical over 8 bases. Germline V lookup: CDR1 LGHDT, CDR2 YNNKEL (reference sequence). The CDR3 covers 15 residues. J lost 5 bases, V lost 1 base, and 6 bases had no gene match. The CDR3 loop reads CASSQGGRGRTEAFF. The CDR3 coding sequence is TGTGCCAGCAGCCAAGGAGGCAGGGGGCGAACTGAAGCTTTCTTT.

The chain uses TRBV10-3 and TRBJ2-3; 9 bases match TRBD2. CDR3 length equals 15 residues. Germline-derived CDR1 and CDR2 are ENHRY and SYGVKD. Unmatched junction bases numbered 4, after V lost 6 bases and J lost 0 bases. The CDR3 nucleotides read TGTGCCATCAGGGCTAGCGGGACTAGCACAGATACGCAGTATTTT. Its translation: CAIRASGTSTDTQYF.

The chain is built from TRBV15 and TRBJ2-1; 10 bases map to TRBD1. The germline gives CDR1 LNHNV, CDR2 YYDKDF (reference sequence). V was pared by 6 bases and J by 6 bases, with 8 bases of the junction left unmatched. The length of the CDR3 is 15 residues. This CDR3 is CATSPEGQGFNEQFF. The CDR3 DNA follows: TGTGCCACCAGTCCGGAGGGACAGGGGTTCAATGAGCAGTTCTTC.

This rearrangement joins TRBV3-1 (or the pseudogene TRBV3-2) to TRBJ1-1; D ambiguous. V dropped 1 base and J dropped 3 bases, with 9 bases sitting between them. The length of the CDR3 is 14 residues. The V gene's germline CDR1 is LGHDT and CDR2 YNNKEL (reference sequence). The CDR3 DNA is TGTGCCAGCAGCCAAGGGTTCCCGGACACTGAAGCTTTCTTT. Translating gives CASSQGFPDTEAFF.

Worth noting for this clone: The sample carries other DNA sequences with the same CDR3. This chain uses TRBV27 with TRBJ1-6, with D possibly TRBD1 on 5 matching bases. V shed 2 bases and J shed 7 bases, with 9 bases lying between them. The CDR3 loop spans 14 amino acids. Germline-derived CDR1 and CDR2 are MNHEY and SMNVEV (reference sequence). The CDR3 protein is CASSLRQGNSPLHF. The CDR3 DNA reads TGTGCCAGCAGTTTACGGCAGGGAAATTCACCCCTCCACTTT.

The chain joins TRBV19 to TRBJ1-5; tentatively, D is TRBD1 (6 bases). The CDR3 is made up of 14 amino acids. Germline V gene sequence: CDR1 LNHDA, CDR2 SQIVND (reference sequence). Trimming took 3 bases from V and 4 from J, leaving 10 bases between them. DNA for the CDR3: TGTGCCAGTAGTATTTGGACAGCGAATCAGCCCCAGCATTTT. This sequence encodes CASSIWTANQPQHF.

The genes are TRBV11-2 and TRBJ2-7; TRBD1 might be the D (5 bases). Germline V gene lookup returns CDR1 SGHAT and CDR2 FQNNGV. CDR3 length: 15 amino acids. The germline V and J ends were trimmed by 1 base and 3 bases, with 13 bases remaining between them. CDR3 sequence reads: CASSLAPTGYYEQYV. In DNA, the CDR3 is TGTGCCAGCAGCTTAGCGCCAACAGGTTACTACGAGCAGTACGTC.

The chain combines TRBV5-1 with TRBJ1-2; TRBD1 aligns across 10 bases. CDR1 and CDR2 (germline): SGHRS, YFSETQ. The CDR3 has 15 residues. V trimming: 3 bases; J trimming: 5 bases; junction bases outside the gene matches: 7. CDR3 in amino acids: CASSSGTGAGYGYTF. The CDR3 DNA follows: TGCGCCAGCAGCTCCGGGACAGGGGCGGGTTATGGCTACACCTTC.

The genes are TRBV5-4 and TRBJ1-3, with D unclear. V dropped 1 base and J dropped 0 bases, with 5 bases sitting between them. CDR3 length equals 14 residues. Germline-derived CDR1 and CDR2 are SGHNT and YYREEE (reference sequence). The CDR3 DNA sequence: TGTGCCAGCAGCTTGCTAGGCTCTGGAAACACCATATATTTT. As protein: CASSLLGSGNTIYF.

J is TRBJ2-3 and V is TRBV5-1; 7 bases align to TRBD2. CDR3 length: 17 residues. The germline gives CDR1 SGHRS, CDR2 YFSETQ. V shed 4 bases and J 1 base; nucleotides not matched to a gene: 12. The CDR3 DNA reads TGCGCCAGCAGCACGGGGGACTACCCTGCCCGCACAGATACGCAGTATTTT. Its protein product is CASSTGDYPARTDTQYF.

This rearrangement joins TRBV30 to TRBJ2-7, with a possible D match to TRBD2 (6 bases). CDR1 and CDR2 from the germline V gene are GTSNPN and SVGIG (reference sequence). V was clipped by 1 base and J by 9 bases, with 10 bases between them. CDR3 length equals 11 residues. CDR3 region: CAWSAGGRQYV. As DNA, the CDR3 is TGTGCCTGGAGTGCCGGGGGTCGGCAGTACGTC.

The CDR3 DNA sequence: TGTGCCAGCAGCCAAGATACAGGGCCCTATGGCTACACCTTC. Amino acids: CASSQDTGPYGYTF. V and J are TRBV3-1 (or the pseudogene TRBV3-2) and TRBJ1-2; a possible D gene is TRBD1 (6 bases). CDR1 LGHDT and CDR2 YNNKEL come from the germline V gene (reference sequence). The CDR3 spans 14 residues. V was pared by 0 bases and J by 4 bases, with 9 bases between.

The chain joins TRBV14 to TRBJ2-7; 7 bases line up with TRBD2. Trimming at V came to 2 bases and at J to 2 bases, leaving 6 bases not matched to a gene. Germline CDR1 reads SGHDN; CDR2 reads FVKESK. The length of the CDR3 is 15 residues. The DNA for the CDR3 is TGTGCCAGCAGCCAACGAGGCGGGGGAGCCTACGAGCAGTACTTC. It codes for CASSQRGGGAYEQYF.

The chain links TRBV12-3 or TRBV12-4 to TRBJ1-1, with TRBD1 matching over 7 bases. The length of the CDR3 is 12 residues. Trimming removed 7 bases from V and 5 bases from J; junction bases left unmatched: 4. The CDR3 DNA is TGTGCCAGCAAATTCAGGGGGACTGAAGCTTTCTTT. Its translation is CASKFRGTEAFF.

The chain uses TRBV30 and TRBJ1-1; 8 bases fit TRBD1. The CDR3 runs 13 residues. CDR1 and CDR2 from the germline V gene are GTSNPN and SVGIG (reference sequence). V was clipped by 5 bases and J by 1 base; unmatched bases: 3. The CDR3 loop reads CAWGGQENTEAFF. The CDR3 DNA sequence: TGTGCCTGGGGGGGACAGGAGAACACTGAAGCTTTCTTT. The whole variable domain, filled in from reference TRBV30 and TRBJ1-1, reads SQTIHQWPATLVQPVGSPLSLECTVEGTSNPNLYWYRQAAGRGLQLLFYSVGIGQISSEVPQNLSASRPQDRQFILSSKKLLLSDSGFYLCAWGGQENTEAFFGQGTRLTVV.

This clone has just a few counts. The rearrangement joins TRBV3-1 (or the pseudogene TRBV3-2) to TRBJ1-2, with 8 bases aligning to TRBD1. The germline gives CDR1 LGHDT, CDR2 YNNKEL (reference sequence). After removal of 6 bases from V and 7 bases from J, the junction contained 4 bases not matched to a gene. This CDR3 has 12 residues. CDR3 coding DNA: TGTGCCAGCAGTCCGCAGGGGGCTGGCTACACCTTC. Encoded protein: CASSPQGAGYTF.

The rearrangement links TRBV6-1 to TRBJ2-1; D unclear. With 1 base removed from V and 4 bases from J, the gap between germline ends came to 11 bases. Germline V gene lookup returns CDR1 MNHNS and CDR2 SASEGT. The CDR3 is 15 amino acids. The CDR3: CASSEGEIIYNEQFF. CDR3 DNA: TGTGCCAGCAGTGAAGGAGAGATTATATACAATGAGCAGTTCTTC.

DNA for the CDR3: TGTGCCAGCAGTGAAGCTAGCGGGGGGCTGGCAGATACGCAGTATTTT. Protein sequence: CASSEASGGLADTQYF. The J gene is TRBJ2-3, the V gene TRBV25-1; TRBD2 agrees at 11 bases. The J segment lost 4 bases and the V segment lost 2 bases, leaving 5 bases of the junction unmatched. The CDR3 sequence is 16 residues long. The V gene's germline CDR1 is MGHDK and CDR2 SYGVNS.

CDR3 sequence reads: CASSLTRDRDPFSYEQYV. In DNA, the CDR3 is TGTGCCAGCAGCTTGACCCGGGACAGGGACCCTTTTTCCTACGAGCAGTACGTC. This chain joins TRBV5-6 and TRBJ2-7; 9 bases are a match to TRBD1. V gave up 1 base and J gave up 1 base; unmatched junction bases: 12. CDR1 is SGHDT and CDR2 is YYEEEE in the germline V gene. CDR3 length: 18 residues.

The V gene is TRBV19, the J gene TRBJ1-2, with 9 bases aligning to TRBD1. V shed 6 bases, J shed 8 bases, and the junction held 10 bases outside the gene matches. The germline gives CDR1 LNHDA, CDR2 SQIVND (reference sequence). The CDR3 totals 14 residues. The CDR3 DNA follows: TGTGCCAGTAGACCTGGGACAGGGTTGGGCGGCTACACCTTC. Translated, it gives CASRPGTGLGGYTF. The full variable domain, its missing parts supplied by reference TRBV19 and TRBJ1-2, is DGGITQSPKYLFRKEGQNVTLSCEQNLNHDAMYWYRQDPGQGLRLIYYSQIVNDFQKGDIAEGYSVSREKKESFPLTVTSAQKNPTAFYLCASRPGTGLGGYTFGSGTRLTVV.

This clone was picked up one time. The chain employs TRBV11-2 and TRBJ2-2; weak D call: TRBD2 (6 bases). The CDR3 is 17 residues long. Germline values: CDR1 SGHAT, CDR2 FQNNGV. The V end was cut by 1 base, the J end by 7 bases, with 19 bases between. The CDR3 coding sequence is TGTGCCAGCAGCTTAGGGGAGCGGGCCACTCTTCGCGGGGAGCTGTTTTTT. Amino acid sequence: CASSLGERATLRGELFF.

This rearrangement joins TRBV6-5 to TRBJ1-1, with TRBD1 matching 9 bases. The CDR3 is made up of 14 amino acids. Germline V gene lookup returns CDR1 MNHEY and CDR2 SVGAGI. The J segment lost 5 bases and the V segment lost 6 bases, leaving 7 bases of the junction unmatched. DNA of the CDR3: TGTGCCAGCAGCCAAACAGGGGGCGAAACTGAAGCTTTCTTT. Encoded protein: CASSQTGGETEAFF.